The clone carrying this TCR beta chain has more than one count but fewer than ten. The target antigen is unknown. It was with 60 Vbeta and 13 Jbeta primers that the PCR ran. Sequencing was performed with immunoSEQ multiplex PCR; in TCRdb, only in-frame clones are kept and a portion is missing. Of 95,000 to 150,000 clones in the sample, over 15% were seen once. It was healthy bone marrow donors who served as donors. The V segment lost 3 bases and the J segment 4 bases; nucleotides outside the gene matches: 5. The germline gives CDR1 SEHNR, CDR2 FQNEAQ (reference sequence). This CDR3 is built from 15 residues. The data stem from a study of cytomegalovirus exposure and HLA in healthy donors. Study information: Unique TCRs numbering around 80 million, obtained from HLA-typed donors, made up an early data release. The Caucasian-associated ancestry cluster contained about four fifths of the approximately 430 genotyped donors. Study results and caveats: Later analysis suggested links between common viral pathogens and several top significant clusters.

This sequence originates from a woman aged 18-29 years in good health and CMV-seronegative. The sequencing sample was made of PBMCs. V usage is TRBV7-9 and J usage is TRBJ1-5; 8 nucleotides match TRBD1. CDR3 DNA sequence: TGTGCCAGCAGCTTGGACAGGGTAGGAAATCAGCCCCAGCATTTT. Its protein product is CASSLDRVGNQPQHF.